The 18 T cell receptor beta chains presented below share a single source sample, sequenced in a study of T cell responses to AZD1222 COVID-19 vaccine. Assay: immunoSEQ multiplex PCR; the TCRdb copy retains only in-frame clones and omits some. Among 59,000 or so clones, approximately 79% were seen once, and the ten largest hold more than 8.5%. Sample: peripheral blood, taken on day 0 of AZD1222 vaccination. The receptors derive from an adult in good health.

DNA for the CDR3: TGTGCCAGCAGCTTCGGGACAGGGTCGAGGAACACTGAAGCTTTCTTT. Its translation is CASSFGTGSRNTEAFF. The V call is TRBV7-2, the J call TRBJ1-1, with 9 bases lining up with TRBD1. V dropped 3 bases and J dropped 1; count of bases not matched to a gene: 6. The CDR3 length is 16 residues. In germline, CDR1 is SGHTA, CDR2 FQGNSA.

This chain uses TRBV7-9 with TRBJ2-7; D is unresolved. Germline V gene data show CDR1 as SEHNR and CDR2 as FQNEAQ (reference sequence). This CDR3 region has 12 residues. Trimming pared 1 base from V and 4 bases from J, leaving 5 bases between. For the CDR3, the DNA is TGTGCCAGCAGCTTAGTGGGGTACGAGCAGTACTTC. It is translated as CASSLVGYEQYF.

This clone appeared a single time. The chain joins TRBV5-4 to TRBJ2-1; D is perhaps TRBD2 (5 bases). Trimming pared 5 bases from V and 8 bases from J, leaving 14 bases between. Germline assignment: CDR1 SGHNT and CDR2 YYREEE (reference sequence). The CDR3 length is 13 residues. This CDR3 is CASSPRGRDEQFF. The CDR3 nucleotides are TGTGCCAGCAGTCCCCGCGGGCGGGATGAGCAGTTCTTC.

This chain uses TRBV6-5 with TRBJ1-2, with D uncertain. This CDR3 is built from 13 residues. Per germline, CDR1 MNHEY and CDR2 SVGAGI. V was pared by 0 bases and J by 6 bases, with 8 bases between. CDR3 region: CASSYSGLDGYTF. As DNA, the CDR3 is TGTGCCAGCAGTTACTCCGGACTGGATGGCTACACCTTC.

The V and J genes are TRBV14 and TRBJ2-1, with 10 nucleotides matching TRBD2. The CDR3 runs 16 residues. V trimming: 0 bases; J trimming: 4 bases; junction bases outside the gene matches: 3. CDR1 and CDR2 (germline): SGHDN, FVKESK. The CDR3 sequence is CASSQEAGGTYNEQFF. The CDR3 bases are TGTGCCAGCAGCCAAGAAGCGGGAGGGACATACAATGAGCAGTTCTTC.

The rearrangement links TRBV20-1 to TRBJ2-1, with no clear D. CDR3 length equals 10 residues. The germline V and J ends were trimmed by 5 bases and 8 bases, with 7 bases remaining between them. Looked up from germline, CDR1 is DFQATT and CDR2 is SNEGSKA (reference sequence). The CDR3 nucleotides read TGCAGTGCTCTTGGAGATGAGCAGTTCTTC. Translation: CSALGDEQFF.

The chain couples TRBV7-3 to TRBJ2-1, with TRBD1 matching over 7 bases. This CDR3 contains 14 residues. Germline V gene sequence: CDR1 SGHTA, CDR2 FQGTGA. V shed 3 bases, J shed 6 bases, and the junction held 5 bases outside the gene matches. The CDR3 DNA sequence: TGTGCCAGCAGCTTGCGACAGGGTAGCAATGAGCAGTTCTTC. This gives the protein CASSLRQGSNEQFF.

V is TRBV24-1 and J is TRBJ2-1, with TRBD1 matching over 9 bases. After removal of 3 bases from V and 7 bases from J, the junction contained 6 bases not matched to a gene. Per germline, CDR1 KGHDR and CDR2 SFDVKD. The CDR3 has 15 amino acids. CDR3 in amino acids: CATSDPGTGKNEQFF. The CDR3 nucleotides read TGTGCCACCAGTGATCCCGGGACAGGGAAAAATGAGCAGTTCTTC.

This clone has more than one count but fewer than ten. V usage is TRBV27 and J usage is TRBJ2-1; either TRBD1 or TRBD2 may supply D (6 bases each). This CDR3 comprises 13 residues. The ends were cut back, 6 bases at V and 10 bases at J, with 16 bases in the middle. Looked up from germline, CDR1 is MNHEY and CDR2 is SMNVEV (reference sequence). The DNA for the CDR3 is TGTGCCAGCAGACAGCACAGGGCGGGAGAGCAGTTCTTC. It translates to CASRQHRAGEQFF.

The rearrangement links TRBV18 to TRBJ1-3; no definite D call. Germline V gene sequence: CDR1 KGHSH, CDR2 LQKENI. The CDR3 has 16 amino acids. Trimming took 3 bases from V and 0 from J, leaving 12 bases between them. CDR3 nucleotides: TGTGCCAGCTCACCCCTGGCGAGGGCCTCTGGAAACACCATATATTTT. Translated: CASSPLARASGNTIYF. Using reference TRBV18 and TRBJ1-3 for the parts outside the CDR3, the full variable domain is NAGVMQNPRHLVRRRGQEARLRCSPMKGHSHVYWYRQLPEEGLKFMVYLQKENIIDESGMPKERFSAEFPKEGPSILRIQQVVRGDSAAYFCASSPLARASGNTIYFGEGSWLTVV.

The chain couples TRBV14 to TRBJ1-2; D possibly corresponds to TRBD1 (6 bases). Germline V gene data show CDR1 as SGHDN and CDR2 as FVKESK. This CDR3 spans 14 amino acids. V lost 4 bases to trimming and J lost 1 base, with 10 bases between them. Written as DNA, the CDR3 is TGTGCCAGCAGCCCGTACAGGGATAACTATGGCTACACCTTC. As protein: CASSPYRDNYGYTF. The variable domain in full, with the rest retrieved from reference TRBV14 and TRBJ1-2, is EAGVTQFPSHSVIEKGQTVTLRCDPISGHDNLYWYRRVMGKEIKFLLHFVKESKQDESGMPNNRFLAERTGGTYSTLKVQPAELEDSGVYFCASSPYRDNYGYTFGSGTRLTVV.

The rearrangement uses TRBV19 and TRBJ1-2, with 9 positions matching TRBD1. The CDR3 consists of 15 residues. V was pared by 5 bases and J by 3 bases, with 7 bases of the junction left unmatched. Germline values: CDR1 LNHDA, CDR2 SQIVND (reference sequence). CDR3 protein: CASSAQGASDYGYTF. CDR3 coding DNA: TGTGCCAGTAGTGCACAGGGGGCCAGCGACTATGGCTACACCTTC.

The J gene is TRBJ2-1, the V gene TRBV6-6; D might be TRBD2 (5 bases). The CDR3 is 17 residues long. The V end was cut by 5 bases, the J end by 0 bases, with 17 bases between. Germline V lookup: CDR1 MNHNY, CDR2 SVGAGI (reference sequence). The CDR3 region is CASSPMGLAYSYNEQFF. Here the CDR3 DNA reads TGTGCCAGCAGTCCCATGGGGTTAGCGTACTCCTACAATGAGCAGTTCTTC.

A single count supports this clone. The CDR3 DNA follows: TGTGCCAGCTCACCACGACAGGGGAGGGGAGATACGCAGTATTTT. Amino acid sequence: CASSPRQGRGDTQYF. V gene TRBV18 combines with J gene TRBJ2-3; D perhaps matches TRBD1 (8 bases). V lost 1 base to trimming and J lost 5 bases, with 13 bases between them. CDR3 size: 15 residues. In germline, CDR1 is KGHSH, CDR2 LQKENI.

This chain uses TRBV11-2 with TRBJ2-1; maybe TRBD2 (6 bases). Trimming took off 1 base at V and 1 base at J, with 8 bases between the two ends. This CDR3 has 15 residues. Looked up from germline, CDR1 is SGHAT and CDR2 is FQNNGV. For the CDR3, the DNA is TGTGCCAGCAGCTTAGCCAGCGGGTCCTACAATGAGCAGTTCTTC. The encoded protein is CASSLASGSYNEQFF. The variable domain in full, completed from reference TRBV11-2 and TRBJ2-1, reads EAGVAQSPRYKIIEKRQSVAFWCNPISGHATLYWYQQILGQGPKLLIQFQNNGVVDDSQLPKDRFSAERLKGVDSTLKIQPAKLEDSAVYLCASSLASGSYNEQFFGPGTRLTVL.

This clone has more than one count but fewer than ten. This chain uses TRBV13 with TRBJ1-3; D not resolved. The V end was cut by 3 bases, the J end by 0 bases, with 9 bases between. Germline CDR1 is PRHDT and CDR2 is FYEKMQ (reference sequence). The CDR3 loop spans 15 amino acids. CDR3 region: CASSFGLNSGNTIYF. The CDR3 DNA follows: TGTGCCAGCAGCTTCGGACTGAACTCTGGAAACACCATATATTTT.

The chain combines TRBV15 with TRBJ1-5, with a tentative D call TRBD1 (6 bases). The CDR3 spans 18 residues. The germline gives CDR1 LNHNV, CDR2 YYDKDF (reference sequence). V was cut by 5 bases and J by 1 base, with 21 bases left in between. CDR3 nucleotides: TGTGCCACCAGCTATGGACAGCCCAACCCGTCGAGCAATCAGCCCCAGCATTTT. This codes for CATSYGQPNPSSNQPQHF. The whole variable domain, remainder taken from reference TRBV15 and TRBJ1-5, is DAMVIQNPRYQVTQFGKPVTLSCSQTLNHNVMYWYQQKSSQAPKLLFHYYDKDFNNEADTPDNFQSRRPNTSFCFLDIRSPGLGDTAMYLCATSYGQPNPSSNQPQHFGDGTRLSIL.

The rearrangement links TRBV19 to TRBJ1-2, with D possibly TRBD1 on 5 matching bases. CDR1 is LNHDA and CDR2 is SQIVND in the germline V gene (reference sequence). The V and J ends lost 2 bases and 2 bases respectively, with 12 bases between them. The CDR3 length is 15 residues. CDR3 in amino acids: CASSISPTVNYGYTF. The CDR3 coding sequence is TGTGCCAGTAGTATATCCCCGACAGTGAACTATGGCTACACCTTC.